This TCR beta chain was documented in a study of T-cell reconstitution after alpha-beta-depleted transplantation in children. V was pared by 7 bases and J by 3 bases, with 13 bases between. The CDR3 covers 13 residues. There are a few counts of this clonotype. For TCRbeta, the library was prepared with unique molecular identifiers. MiXCR, applied by TCRdb to the PCR reads, yields one record per CDR3 protein. The sample carries nearly 400,000 distinct CDR3 sequences, roughly 20% recorded once. The genes are TRBV12-3 or TRBV12-4 and TRBJ2-7; D could derive from TRBD1 or TRBD2 (5 bases each). The TCR originated in a human donor who donated a stem cell graft to a child with acute myeloid leukemia. The source material was PBMCs from the stem cell graft donor, sampled from the stem cell graft. The CDR3 nucleotides read TGTGCCAGCAAAGGGGACCCAAGCTACGAGCAGTACTTC. Translation gives CASKGDPSYEQYF.